This TCR beta chain was captured in a study of regulatory T cells in long-lasting Graves disease. Looking at the study overall: Freshly diagnosed Graves' patients had used antithyroid drugs for under 3 months. Study-wide results and caveats: Sample size, which was small, may have reduced accuracy.

Researchers made TCR beta libraries by using iRepertoire HTBI primers and running Arm-PCR on CDR3 regions. In the source study's methods: In the combined samples, 50 to 75 TRBV and 14 TRBJ segments were identified. TCRdb analysed the multiplex PCR reads with MiXCR anew, one entry per CDR3 protein. What appears here as the V and J calls and clone size reflects TCRdb's work, not the paper's. The sample lists some 600,000 distinct CDR3 sequences, roughly a sixth occurring once. Time point denoted: newly diagnosed GD, antithyroid drugs for less than 3 months. RNA isolated from PBMCs was used to make the TCR library. This clonotype was counted ten times or more. What it recognizes is unknown. The same data also contributed to another study, on T cells in Graves' hyperthyroidism and ophthalmopathy. That source reports: RT-PCR in the first round (using the HTBI primer set) targeted the TCR CDR3.

The clonotype comes from a man between 18 and 29 years old with Graves disease. The sample was peripheral blood mononuclear cells (PBMCs), taken at new diagnosis, from a patient treated with antithyroid drugs.

In DNA form, the CDR3 reads TGTGCCACCTTCGGGGGGGGGCGTTGGACTGAAGCTTTCTTT. This sequence encodes CATFGGGRWTEAFF. The V and J genes are TRBV28 and TRBJ1-1; tentative D call: TRBD1 (6 bases). Germline CDR1 MDHEN, CDR2 SYDVKM. V dropped 10 bases and J dropped 5 bases, with 20 bases sitting between them. The CDR3 covers 14 residues.